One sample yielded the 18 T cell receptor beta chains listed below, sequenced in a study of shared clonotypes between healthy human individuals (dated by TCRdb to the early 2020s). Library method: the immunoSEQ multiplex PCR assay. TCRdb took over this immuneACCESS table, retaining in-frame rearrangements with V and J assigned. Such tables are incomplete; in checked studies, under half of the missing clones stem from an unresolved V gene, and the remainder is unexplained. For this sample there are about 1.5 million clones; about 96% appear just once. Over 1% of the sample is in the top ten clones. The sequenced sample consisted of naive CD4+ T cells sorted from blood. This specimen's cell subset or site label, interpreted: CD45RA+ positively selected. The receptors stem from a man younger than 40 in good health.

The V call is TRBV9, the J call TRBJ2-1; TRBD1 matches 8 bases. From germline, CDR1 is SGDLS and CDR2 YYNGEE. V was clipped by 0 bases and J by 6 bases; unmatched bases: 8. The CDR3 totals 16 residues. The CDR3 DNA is TGTGCCAGCAGCGTAGGAGGGACAGGTGTATTCAATGAGCAGTTCTTC. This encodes CASSVGGTGVFNEQFF.

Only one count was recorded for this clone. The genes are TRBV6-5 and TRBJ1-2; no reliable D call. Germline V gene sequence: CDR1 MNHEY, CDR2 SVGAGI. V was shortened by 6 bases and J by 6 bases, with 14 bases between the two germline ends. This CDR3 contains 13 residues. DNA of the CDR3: TGTGCCAGCAGCCCTCGGGGTGGGGATGGCTACACCTTC. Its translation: CASSPRGGDGYTF.

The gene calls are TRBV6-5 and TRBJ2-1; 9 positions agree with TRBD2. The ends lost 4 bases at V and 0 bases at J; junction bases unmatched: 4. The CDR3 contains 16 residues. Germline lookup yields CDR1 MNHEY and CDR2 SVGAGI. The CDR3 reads CASSSLAGVSYNEQFF. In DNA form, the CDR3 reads TGTGCCAGCAGTTCTTTAGCGGGAGTCTCCTACAATGAGCAGTTCTTC.

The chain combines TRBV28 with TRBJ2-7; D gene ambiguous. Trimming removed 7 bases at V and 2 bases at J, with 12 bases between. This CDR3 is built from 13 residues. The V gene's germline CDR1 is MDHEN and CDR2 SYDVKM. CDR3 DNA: TGTGCCAGCACCCCCCCGAGCGCCTACGAGCAGTACTTC. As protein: CASTPPSAYEQYF.

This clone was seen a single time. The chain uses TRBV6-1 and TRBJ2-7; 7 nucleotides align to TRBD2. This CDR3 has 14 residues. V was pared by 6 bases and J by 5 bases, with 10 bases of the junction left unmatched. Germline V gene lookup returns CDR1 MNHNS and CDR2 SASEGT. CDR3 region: CASRRLAPVDEQYF. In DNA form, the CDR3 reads TGTGCCAGCAGGAGACTAGCTCCAGTTGACGAGCAGTACTTC.

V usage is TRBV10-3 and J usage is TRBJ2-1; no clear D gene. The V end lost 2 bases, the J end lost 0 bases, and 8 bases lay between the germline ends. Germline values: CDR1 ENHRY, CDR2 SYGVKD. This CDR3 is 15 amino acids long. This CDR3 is CAISEGQASYNEQFF. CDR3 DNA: TGTGCCATCAGTGAGGGCCAGGCCTCCTACAATGAGCAGTTCTTC.

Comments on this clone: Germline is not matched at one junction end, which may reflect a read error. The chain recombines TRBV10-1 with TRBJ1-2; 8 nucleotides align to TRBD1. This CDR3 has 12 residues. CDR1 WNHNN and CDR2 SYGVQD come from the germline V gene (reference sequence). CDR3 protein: CASSDPTGALAF. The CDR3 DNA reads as TGCGCCAGCAGTGACCCGACAGGGGCCCTCGCCTTC.

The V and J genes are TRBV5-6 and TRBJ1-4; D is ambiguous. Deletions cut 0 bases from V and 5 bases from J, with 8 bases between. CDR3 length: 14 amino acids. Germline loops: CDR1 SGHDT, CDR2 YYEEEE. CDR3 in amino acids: CASSLDVSNEKLFF. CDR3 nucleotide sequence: TGTGCCAGCAGCTTGGATGTCAGCAATGAAAAACTGTTTTTT.

CDR3 protein: CASSPQGNTEAFF. DNA for the CDR3: TGTGCCAGCAGTCCACAGGGGAACACTGAAGCTTTCTTT. V gene TRBV7-2 combines with J gene TRBJ1-1; weak D call: TRBD1 (6 bases). CDR3 size: 13 residues. The V gene's germline CDR1 is SGHTA and CDR2 FQGNSA. The V end lost 6 bases, the J end lost 1 base, and 9 bases lay between the germline ends.

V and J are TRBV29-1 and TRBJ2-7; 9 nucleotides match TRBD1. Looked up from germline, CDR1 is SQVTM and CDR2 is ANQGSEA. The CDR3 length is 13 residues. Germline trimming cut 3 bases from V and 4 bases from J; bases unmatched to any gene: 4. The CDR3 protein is CSVEGTGFYEQYF. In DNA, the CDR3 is TGCAGCGTTGAGGGGACAGGGTTTTACGAGCAGTACTTC.

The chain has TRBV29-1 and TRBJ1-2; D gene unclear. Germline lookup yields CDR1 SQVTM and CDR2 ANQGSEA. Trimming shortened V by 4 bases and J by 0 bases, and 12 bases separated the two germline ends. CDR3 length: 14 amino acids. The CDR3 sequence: CSVGPLLANYGYTF. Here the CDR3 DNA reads TGCAGCGTTGGGCCACTTCTGGCTAACTATGGCTACACCTTC. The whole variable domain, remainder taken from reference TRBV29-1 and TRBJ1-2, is SAVISQKPSRDICQRGTSLTIQCQVDSQVTMMFWYRQQPGQSLTLIATANQGSEATYESGFVIDKFPISRPNLTFSTLTVSNMSPEDSSIYLCSVGPLLANYGYTFGSGTRLTVV.

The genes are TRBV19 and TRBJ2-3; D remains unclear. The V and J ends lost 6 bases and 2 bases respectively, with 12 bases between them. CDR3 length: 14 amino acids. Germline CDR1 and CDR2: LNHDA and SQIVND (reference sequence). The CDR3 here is CASRVVAFTDTQYF. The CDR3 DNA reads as TGTGCCAGTAGAGTAGTAGCTTTCACAGATACGCAGTATTTT.

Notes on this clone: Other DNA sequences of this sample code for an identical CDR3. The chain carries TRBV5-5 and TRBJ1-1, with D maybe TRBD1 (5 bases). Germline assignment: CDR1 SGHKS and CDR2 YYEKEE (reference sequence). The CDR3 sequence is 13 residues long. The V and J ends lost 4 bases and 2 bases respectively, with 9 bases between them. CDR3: CASSLGPNTEAFF. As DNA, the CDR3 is TGTGCCAGCAGCCTGGGACCTAACACTGAAGCTTTCTTT.

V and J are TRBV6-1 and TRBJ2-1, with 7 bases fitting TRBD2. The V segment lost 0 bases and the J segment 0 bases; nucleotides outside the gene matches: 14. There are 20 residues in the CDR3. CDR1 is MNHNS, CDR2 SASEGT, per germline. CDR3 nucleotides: TGTGCCAGCAGTGAAGCCGCACAACGCCTAGCGGATTACTCCTACAATGAGCAGTTCTTC. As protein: CASSEAAQRLADYSYNEQFF.

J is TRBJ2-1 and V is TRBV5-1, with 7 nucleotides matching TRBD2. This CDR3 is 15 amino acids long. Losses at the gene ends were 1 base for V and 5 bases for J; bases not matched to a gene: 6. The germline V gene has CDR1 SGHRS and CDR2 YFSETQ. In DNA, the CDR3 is TGCGCCAGCAGCTTGATGGTAGCGGGCGACAATGAGCAGTTCTTC. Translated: CASSLMVAGDNEQFF.

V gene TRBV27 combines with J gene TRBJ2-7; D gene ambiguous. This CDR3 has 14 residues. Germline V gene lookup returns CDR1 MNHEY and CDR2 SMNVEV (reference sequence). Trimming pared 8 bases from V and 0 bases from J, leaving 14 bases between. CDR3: CASLDRVSSYEQYF. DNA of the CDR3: TGTGCCAGCCTCGACCGTGTAAGCTCCTACGAGCAGTACTTC.

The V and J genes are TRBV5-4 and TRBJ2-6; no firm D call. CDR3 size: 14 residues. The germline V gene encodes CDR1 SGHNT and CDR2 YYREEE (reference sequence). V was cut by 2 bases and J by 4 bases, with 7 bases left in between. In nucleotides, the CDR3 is TGTGCCAGCAGCTTCATCAGGGGGGCCAACGTCCTGACTTTC. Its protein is CASSFIRGANVLTF.

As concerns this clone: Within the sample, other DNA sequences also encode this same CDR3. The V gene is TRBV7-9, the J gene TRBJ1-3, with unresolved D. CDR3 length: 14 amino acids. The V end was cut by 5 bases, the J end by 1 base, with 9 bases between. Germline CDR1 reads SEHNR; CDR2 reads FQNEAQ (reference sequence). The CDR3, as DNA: TGTGCCAGCAGCCCTCAAGTATCTGGAAACACCATATATTTT. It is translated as CASSPQVSGNTIYF.